The rows below give T cell receptor beta chains drawn from one sample of a study of T cells after yellow fever vaccination. TCRdb passed the 5' RACE reads through MiXCR, listing each CDR3 protein once. Among fewer than 400,000 distinct CDR3 sequences, about 10% were seen once, and the ten largest hold approximately 3%. Specimen: CD4+ T cells sorted from PBMCs, collected 45 days after the yellow fever booster vaccination. The receptors were gathered from a man aged 18-30 years who received the YFV17D yellow fever vaccine. CDR3s include the opening cysteine and the closing phenylalanine or tryptophan. The D gene is left open where the match is weak. Size is omitted from some rows. Given values are once, few, many or a class for expanded clones.

J | V | D | size | CDR3 | DNA
TRBJ1-2 | TRBV21-1 | - | few | CATCFPSGCYTF | TGTGCCACCTGCTTCCCCTCCGGATGCTACACCTTC
TRBJ2-5 | TRBV30 | - | few | CAWSGGETQYF | TGTGCCTGGAGTGGGGGAGAGACCCAGTACTTC
TRBJ1-4 | TRBV14 | - | few | CASSQGTSGRTNEKLFF | TGTGCCAGCAGCCAAGGGACCTCGGGACGGACGAATGAAAAACTGTTTTTT
TRBJ1-2 | TRBV7-2 | - | few | CASTLSRDNYGYTF | TGTGCCAGCACCCTAAGCCGGGATAACTATGGCTACACCTTC
TRBJ1-1 | TRBV5-1 | - | few | CASSLSPGADTEAFF | TGCGCCAGCAGCTTATCCCCGGGGGCAGACACTGAAGCTTTCTTT
TRBJ1-2 | TRBV2 | TRBD1 | - | CASSQAGTGGPGYTF | TGTGCCAGCAGCCAAGCCGGGACAGGGGGACCTGGCTACACCTTC
TRBJ2-2 | TRBV12-3/TRBV12-4 | - | few | CASSFGRPNTGELFF | TGTGCCAGCAGTTTCGGCCGACCGAACACCGGGGAGCTGTTTTTT
TRBJ1-1 | TRBV7-2 | - | - | CASSPLFRDTEAFF | TGTGCCAGCAGCCCCCTCTTTCGGGACACTGAAGCTTTCTTT
TRBJ2-3 | TRBV6-5 | - | - | CAIGAGADTQYF | TGTGCCATTGGGGCCGGGGCAGATACGCAGTATTTT
TRBJ1-2 | TRBV25-1 | TRBD1 | many | CASQTGGGHGYTF | TGTGCCAGCCAGACAGGGGGCGGTCATGGCTACACCTTC
TRBJ1-4 | TRBV7-8 | - | few | CASSYLGTPNEKLFF | TGTGCCAGCAGCTATCTCGGGACACCCAATGAAAAACTGTTTTTT
TRBJ2-5 | TRBV7-2 | - | many | CASSYSPDLQETQYF | TGTGCCAGCAGCTACTCTCCGGATTTGCAAGAGACCCAGTACTTC
TRBJ2-5 | TRBV20-1 | TRBD2 | many | CSARGPAGAGETQYF | TGCAGTGCTAGAGGGCCAGCGGGGGCGGGAGAGACCCAGTACTTC
TRBJ2-3 | TRBV6-2/TRBV6-3 | TRBD2 | few | CASSWSGLVTQYF | TGTGCCAGCAGCTGGTCGGGACTAGTGACGCAGTATTTT
TRBJ2-2 | TRBV11-2 | - | - | CASSFLRQVRKTWAGELFF | TGTGCCAGCAGCTTCCTCCGACAGGTTCGGAAGACGTGGGCCGGGGAGCTGTTTTTT
TRBJ1-4 | TRBV7-9 | - | - | CASTAVGGGEKLFF | TGTGCCAGCACCGCGGTGGGCGGGGGTGAAAAACTGTTTTTT
TRBJ2-2 | TRBV4-3 | - | few | CASSQVTGFGGGELFF | TGCGCCAGCAGCCAAGTAACTGGGTTTGGGGGCGGGGAGCTGTTTTTT
TRBJ1-6 | TRBV18 | - | - | CASSRAGLNNSPLHF | TGTGCCAGCTCACGCGCAGGGCTTAATAATTCACCCCTCCACTTT
TRBJ2-1 | TRBV5-1 | TRBD2 | few | CASSLWLADYNEQFF | TGCGCCAGCAGCTTGTGGCTAGCGGACTACAATGAGCAGTTCTTC
TRBJ2-5 | TRBV4-3 | - | few | CASSQESGGPFWETQYF | TGCGCCAGCAGCCAAGAATCCGGGGGCCCTTTTTGGGAGACCCAGTACTTC
TRBJ2-1 | TRBV7-3 | - | - | CASSTYVGENEQFF | TGTGCCAGCAGCACATACGTGGGCGAGAATGAGCAGTTCTTC
TRBJ1-1 | TRBV5-1 | TRBD1 | few | CASSLAGQGKYPEAFF | TGCGCCAGCAGCTTGGCCGGACAGGGGAAGTATCCTGAAGCTTTCTTT
TRBJ1-5 | TRBV2 | - | few | CASGQLNSNQPQHF | TGTGCCAGCGGTCAGCTCAATAGCAATCAGCCCCAGCATTTT
TRBJ2-1 | TRBV5-1 | TRBD1 | - | CASSSGQGAYEQFF | TGCGCCAGCAGCTCGGGACAGGGTGCGTATGAGCAGTTCTTC
TRBJ1-1 | TRBV5-5 | - | - | CASSLANIGDTEAFF | TGTGCCAGCAGCTTGGCGAATATAGGGGACACTGAAGCTTTCTTT
TRBJ2-5 | TRBV5-4 | TRBD2 | - | CASRRQTSGEETQYF | TGTGCCAGCAGGCGTCAGACTAGCGGGGAAGAGACCCAGTACTTC
TRBJ1-6 | TRBV4-3 | - | few | CASSQVFRNSPLHF | TGCGCCAGCAGCCAAGTCTTCAGGAATTCACCCCTCCACTTT
TRBJ2-1 | TRBV20-1 | - | many | CSATAGASYNEQFF | TGCAGTGCTACGGCGGGGGCCTCCTACAATGAGCAGTTCTTC